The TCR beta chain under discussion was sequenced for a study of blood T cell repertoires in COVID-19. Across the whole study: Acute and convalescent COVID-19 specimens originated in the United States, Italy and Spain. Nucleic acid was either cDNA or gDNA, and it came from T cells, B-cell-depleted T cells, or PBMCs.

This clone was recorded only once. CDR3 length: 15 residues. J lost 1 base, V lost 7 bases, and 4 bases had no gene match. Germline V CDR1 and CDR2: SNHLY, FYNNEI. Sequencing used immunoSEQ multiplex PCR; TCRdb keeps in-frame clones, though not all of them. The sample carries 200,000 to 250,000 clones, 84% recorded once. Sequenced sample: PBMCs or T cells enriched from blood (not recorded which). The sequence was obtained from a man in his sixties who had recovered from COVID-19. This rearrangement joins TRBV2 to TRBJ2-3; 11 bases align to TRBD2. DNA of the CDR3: TGTGCCAGCAACCCGACTAGCGGGGGCACAGATACGCAGTATTTT. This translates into CASNPTSGGTDTQYF.